A selection of T cell receptor beta chains follows, all from one sample in a study of T cell repertoires in cytomegalovirus infection. TCRdb reanalysed the reads using MiXCR and keeps one entry per CDR3 protein. The sample carries roughly 500,000 distinct CDR3 sequences, 16% recorded once. The sequenced sample was CD8+ T cells from PBMCs. These receptors all stem from a human donor in good health (CMV status not recorded). Some clones in this sample may be carry-over from other donors' samples. Each CDR3 is given with its conserved first and last residue. The order of the fields is V gene, D gene, clone size, J gene, CDR3 DNA, CDR3 protein. The D gene is left open where the match is weak. Not every row has a clone size; where given, it reads once, few, many or a size class.

>TRBV28|NA|many|TRBJ1-1
TGTGCCAGCAGCCCCCGTGGGGTGAACACTGAAGCTTTCTTT
CASSPRGVNTEAFF
>TRBV19|NA|many|TRBJ1-1
TGTGCCAGCAACCTGGGATACGACCGGAACACTGAAGCTTTCTTT
CASNLGYDRNTEAFF
>TRBV28|NA|NA|TRBJ2-1
TGTGCCAGCAGTTTAGCCCCAGGTACCTACAATGAGCAGTTCTTC
CASSLAPGTYNEQFF
>TRBV12-3/TRBV12-4|NA|NA|TRBJ2-2
TGTGCCAGCAGTTTAGGGACCCTCGGGACCCCGAACACCGGGGAGCTGTTTTTT
CASSLGTLGTPNTGELFF
>TRBV6-6|NA|NA|TRBJ2-7
TGTGCCAGTAGGGGTGTCCCCGGGCAGTACTTC
CASRGVPGQYF
>TRBV10-3|TRBD2|NA|TRBJ2-1
TGTGCCATCAGTGATCTAGCGGGTTTTACCTACAATGAGCAGTTCTTC
CAISDLAGFTYNEQFF
>TRBV27|NA|many|TRBJ2-3
TGTGCCAGCAGTCACCAGGGTGGACGCACAGATACGCAGTATTTT
CASSHQGGRTDTQYF
>TRBV27|NA|few|TRBJ1-5
TGTGCCAGCAGTTGGACAGTCGGTGGGCCCCAGCATTTT
CASSWTVGGPQHF
>TRBV6-6|TRBD2|NA|TRBJ2-3
TGTGCCAGCAGTTGGGGTCCCGGGACTAGCGGGGACACAGATACGCAGTATTTT
CASSWGPGTSGDTDTQYF
>TRBV20-1|NA|many|TRBJ2-7
TGCAGTGCTCGGGGTGAGGGCATGACCCTTGGCCACGAGCAGTACTTC
CSARGEGMTLGHEQYF
>TRBV3-1|NA|NA|TRBJ2-3
TGTGCCAGCAGCCAAGATTCGGCGGGCCTCACAGATACGCAGTATTTT
CASSQDSAGLTDTQYF
>TRBV12-3/TRBV12-4|TRBD2|NA|TRBJ2-2
TGTGCCACCACTCTGGCGGGAGAGGCCGGGGTGCTGTTTTTT
CATTLAGEAGVLFF
>TRBV12-3/TRBV12-4|TRBD1|many|TRBJ1-1
TGTGCCAGCAGTTTCGAGGGGGCAGGGACTGAAGCTTTCTTT
CASSFEGAGTEAFF
>TRBV4-1|NA|few|TRBJ2-7
TGTGCCAGCAGCCCGTCCAGGACAGCCCAAGGCTACGAGCAGTACTTC
CASSPSRTAQGYEQYF
>TRBV5-5|NA|NA|TRBJ1-1
TGTGCCAGCAGCGCCCCCGGGACGGTGAACACTGAAGCTTTCTTT
CASSAPGTVNTEAFF
>TRBV20-1|NA|NA|TRBJ2-1
TGCAGTGCTCCCGGACTAAGCGAGCGGAGGTCCTACAATGAGCAGTTCTTC
CSAPGLSERRSYNEQFF
>TRBV7-8|TRBD2|many|TRBJ2-1
TGTGCCAGCAGCTTAGGACTAGCGGGAGGCCGGGGCTCCTACAATGAGCAGTTCTTC
CASSLGLAGGRGSYNEQFF
>TRBV12-5|TRBD2|many|TRBJ2-1
TGTGCTAGTGGTGTTAGCGGGAGTTTGAATGAGCAGTTCTTC
CASGVSGSLNEQFF
>TRBV19|NA|many|TRBJ1-2
TGTGCCAGTAGGGAACAGGGATCGGTGCATGGCTACACCTTC
CASREQGSVHGYTF
>TRBV12-5|NA|NA|TRBJ1-1
TGTGCTAGTGGTTTGGTGGACTGGACTGAAGCTTTCTTT
CASGLVDWTEAFF
>TRBV11-2|TRBD1|few|TRBJ2-2
TGTGCCAGCAGCCCGTGGGACAGGGGGCGCACCGGGGAGCTGTTTTTT
CASSPWDRGRTGELFF
>TRBV27|NA|few|TRBJ2-1
TGTGCCAGCACTCCCCGGGGGAGTAGAGATGAGCAGTTCTTC
CASTPRGSRDEQFF